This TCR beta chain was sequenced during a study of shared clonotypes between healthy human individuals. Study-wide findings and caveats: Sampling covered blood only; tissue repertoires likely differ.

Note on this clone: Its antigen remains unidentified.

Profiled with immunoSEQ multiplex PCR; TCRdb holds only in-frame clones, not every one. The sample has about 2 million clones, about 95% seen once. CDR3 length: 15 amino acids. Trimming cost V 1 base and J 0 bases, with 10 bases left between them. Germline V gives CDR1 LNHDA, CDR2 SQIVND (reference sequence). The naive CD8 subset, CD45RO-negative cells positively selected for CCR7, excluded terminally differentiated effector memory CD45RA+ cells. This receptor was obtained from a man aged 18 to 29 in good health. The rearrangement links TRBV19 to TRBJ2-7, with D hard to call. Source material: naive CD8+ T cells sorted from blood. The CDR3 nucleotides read TGTGCCAGTAGTATAGCGGCAGATTTCTCCTACGAGCAGTACTTC. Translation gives CASSIAADFSYEQYF.